This TCR beta chain comes out of a study of shared clonotypes between healthy human individuals. This CDR3 is built from 15 residues. Germline CDR1 MDHEN, CDR2 SYDVKM. Trimming took 6 bases from V and 0 from J, leaving 9 bases between them. Only in-frame clones appear in the TCRdb table, and some are missing; sequencing was by immunoSEQ multiplex PCR. Of 1,400,000 or so clones listed, 98% were seen once; the top ten hold 0.36%. Investigators divided CD4+ cells into CD45RA+ naive and CD45RA-negative memory subsets. The sample comprised naive CD4+ T cells sorted from blood. Subset denoted: CD45RA+ positively selected. This clonotype was obtained from a man aged 30 to 39 in good health. The rearrangement joins TRBV28 to TRBJ2-6; D perhaps matches TRBD1 (6 bases). CDR3 region: CASRQQGSGANVLTF. The CDR3 DNA reads as TGTGCCAGCAGGCAACAGGGCTCTGGGGCCAACGTCCTGACTTTC.